This T cell receptor (beta chain) was sequenced in a study of shared clonotypes between healthy human individuals. Assay: immunoSEQ multiplex PCR; the TCRdb copy retains only in-frame clones and omits some. The table has roughly 2 million clones, 90% to 97% seen once. The CDR3 contains 15 residues. The V and J ends lost 3 bases and 6 bases, in that order; junction bases with no gene match: 7. The germline V gene has CDR1 ENHRY and CDR2 SYGVKD. The chain uses TRBV10-3 and TRBJ2-4; TRBD1 matches 8 bases. The sequence was obtained from a man younger than 30 in good health. Sequencing used naive CD4+ T cells sorted from blood. The subset is: CD45RA+ positively selected. Here the CDR3 DNA reads TGTGCCATCAGTGATGGGGACAGGTTGGGAAACATTCAGTACTTC. This codes for CAISDGDRLGNIQYF.